There are a few counts of the clone carrying this T cell receptor (beta chain). Construction of the TCR beta libraries employed iRepertoire HTBI primers in conjunction with Arm-PCR of CDR3 regions. TCRdb independently ran MiXCR on the multiplex PCR reads; one entry per CDR3 protein. The sample records some 460,000 distinct CDR3 sequences, 15% to 20% being singletons. This specimen belongs to a study of regulatory T cells in long-lasting Graves disease. As to time point: newly diagnosed GD, antithyroid drugs for less than 3 months. RNA extracted from PBMCs served as the sequencing template. These data were also reused for a study on T cells in Graves' hyperthyroidism and ophthalmopathy.

The TCR originated in a man aged 40-49 years with Graves disease. The material sequenced was peripheral blood mononuclear cells (PBMCs), taken at new diagnosis, from a patient treated with antithyroid drugs.

CDR3 in amino acids: CASSPGRTRTSGSGANNEQFF. CDR3 DNA sequence: TGTGCCAGTAGTCCGGGCCGAACAAGGACTAGCGGGAGTGGGGCTAACAATGAGCAGTTCTTC. The rearrangement uses TRBV19 and TRBJ2-1, with TRBD2 matching over 13 bases. Unmatched junction bases numbered 21, after V lost 5 bases and J lost 5 bases. Germline V lookup: CDR1 LNHDA, CDR2 SQIVND (reference sequence). This CDR3 is 21 amino acids long. Full variable domain (outside the CDR3, taken from reference TRBV19 and TRBJ2-1): DGGITQSPKYLFRKEGQNVTLSCEQNLNHDAMYWYRQDPGQGLRLIYYSQIVNDFQKGDIAEGYSVSREKKESFPLTVTSAQKNPTAFYLCASSPGRTRTSGSGANNEQFFGPGTRLTVL.